The 23 T cell receptor beta chains given below trace back to one sample, sequenced in a study of immune evolution from preneoplasia to lung adenocarcinoma. The data were produced by immunoSEQ multiplex PCR, yet TCRdb's version contains in-frame clones alone and is incomplete. Here the sample spans around 2,300 clones, 65% to 90% being singletons. Sample: FFPE normal lung tissue adjacent to the tumor. The receptors were gathered from a person aged 45-60 years with lung adenocarcinoma.

This chain links TRBV9 with TRBJ1-3, with 7 bases lining up with TRBD1. Germline CDR1 SGDLS, CDR2 YYNGEE. The CDR3 is made up of 16 amino acids. V dropped 2 bases and J dropped 2; count of bases not matched to a gene: 7. The CDR3 sequence: CASSVTGLDAGNTIYF. CDR3 DNA sequence: TGTGCCAGCAGCGTGACAGGGTTGGATGCTGGAAACACCATATATTTT.

This clone was observed once. V is TRBV2 and J is TRBJ2-1; D perhaps matches TRBD2 (6 bases). This CDR3 spans 16 amino acids. V was shortened by 4 bases and J by 2 bases, with 15 bases between the two germline ends. CDR1 is SNHLY and CDR2 is FYNNEI in the germline V gene. CDR3 DNA sequence: TGTGCCAGCAGTGGCACCACGGGACTTACCTACAATGAGCAGTTCTTC. Its translation: CASSGTTGLTYNEQFF.

J is TRBJ2-7 and V is TRBV28, with D perhaps matching TRBD1 (6 bases). This CDR3 is built from 13 residues. The V and J ends lost 2 bases and 4 bases respectively, with 9 bases between them. Germline CDR1 is MDHEN and CDR2 is SYDVKM. The CDR3 loop is CASSLGTKYEQYF. The CDR3 DNA sequence: TGTGCCAGCAGTTTAGGGACAAAGTACGAGCAGTACTTC.

V and J are TRBV28 and TRBJ1-1; D may be TRBD1 (5 bases). Trimming pared 6 bases from V and 6 bases from J, leaving 14 bases between. From germline, CDR1 is MDHEN and CDR2 SYDVKM. The CDR3 contains 13 residues. The CDR3 sequence is CASRPGGRPEAFF. For the CDR3, the DNA is TGTGCCAGCAGACCCGGGGGGAGGCCTGAAGCTTTCTTT.

This clone was seen once. The CDR3 protein is CASSLQQGSGSSGANVLTF. Written as DNA, the CDR3 is TGTGCCAGCAGCTTACAACAAGGTTCGGGTAGCTCTGGGGCCAACGTCCTGACTTTC. The V call is TRBV11-2, the J call TRBJ2-6; D gene ambiguous. Germline CDR1 is SGHAT and CDR2 is FQNNGV. CDR3 length: 19 residues. V gave up 2 bases and J gave up 0 bases, with 17 bases separating them.

The V gene is TRBV7-9, the J gene TRBJ2-1, with D perhaps matching TRBD2 (6 bases). V lost 10 bases and J 3 bases, leaving 16 bases between the germline ends. This CDR3 comprises 14 residues. Per germline, CDR1 SEHNR and CDR2 FQNEAQ (reference sequence). The CDR3 is CATNGGPNYNEQFF. In nucleotides, the CDR3 is TGTGCCACCAACGGAGGGCCGAACTACAATGAGCAGTTCTTC.

This rearrangement joins TRBV6-1 to TRBJ2-7; no clear D gene. This CDR3 is 13 amino acids long. V was pared by 7 bases and J by 1 base, with 11 bases between. Germline lookup yields CDR1 MNHNS and CDR2 SASEGT. CDR3 residues: CASKGYLSYEQYF. In DNA form, the CDR3 reads TGTGCCAGCAAAGGATATCTTTCCTACGAGCAGTACTTC.

The chain couples TRBV27 to TRBJ2-3; D may be TRBD1 (5 bases). This CDR3 region has 12 residues. Germline V gives CDR1 MNHEY, CDR2 SMNVEV (reference sequence). For the CDR3, the DNA is TGTGCTGCCCAGGGTGACACAGATACGCAGTATTTT. Amino acids: CAAQGDTDTQYF.

The rearrangement joins TRBV28 to TRBJ2-2, with D tentatively TRBD1 (6 bases). The germline CDR1 and CDR2 sequences are MDHEN and SYDVKM. V lost 6 bases to trimming and J lost 7 bases, with 15 bases between them. This CDR3 region has 14 residues. CDR3 residues: CASSLTGGGGELFF. The CDR3 region has the DNA TGTGCCAGCAGCCTGACAGGCGGAGGCGGGGAGCTGTTTTTT. Together with reference TRBV28 and TRBJ2-2, the CDR3 gives the full variable domain: DVKVTQSSRYLVKRTGEKVFLECVQDMDHENMFWYRQDPGLGLRLIYFSYDVKMKEKGDIPEGYSVSREKKERFSLILESASTNQTSMYLCASSLTGGGGELFFGEGSRLTVL.

The chain links TRBV6-1 to TRBJ2-7; D is perhaps TRBD1 (6 bases). Germline values: CDR1 MNHNS, CDR2 SASEGT. The V and J ends lost 8 bases and 4 bases respectively, with 21 bases between them. The CDR3 length is 15 residues. The chain's CDR3 is CASGKGDTGAYEQYF. For the CDR3, the DNA is TGTGCCAGCGGCAAAGGGGACACCGGAGCGTACGAGCAGTACTTC.

The genes are TRBV5-1 and TRBJ2-7; no clear D. Trimming removed 0 bases at V and 4 bases at J, with 8 bases between. This CDR3 region has 13 residues. Germline CDR1 and CDR2: SGHRS and YFSETQ. The CDR3 spells CASSLGAKYEQYF. The CDR3 nucleotides are TGCGCCAGCAGCTTGGGGGCGAAATACGAGCAGTACTTC. The full variable domain, in which reference TRBV5-1 and TRBJ2-7 provide the parts outside the CDR3, is KAGVTQTPRYLIKTRGQQVTLSCSPISGHRSVSWYQQTPGQGLQFLFEYFSETQRNKGNFPGRFSGRQFSNSRSEMNVSTLELGDSALYLCASSLGAKYEQYFGPGTRLTVT.

This rearrangement joins TRBV28 to TRBJ1-1; TRBD1 might be the D (6 bases). Germline CDR1 reads MDHEN; CDR2 reads SYDVKM. The CDR3 is 15 residues long. Between the trimmed V and J ends, which lost 4 bases and 1 base, there was a span of 13 bases. CDR3 sequence (DNA): TGTGCCAGCAGTTCACGGACAGAGGGGAACACTGAAGCTTTCTTT. Amino acid sequence: CASSSRTEGNTEAFF.

The chain employs TRBV6-5 and TRBJ1-1, with 8 bases matching TRBD1. V gave up 7 bases and J gave up 4 bases; unmatched junction bases: 11. The V gene's germline CDR1 is MNHEY and CDR2 SVGAGI. The CDR3 has 15 residues. CDR3 nucleotides: TGTGCCAGCACCCCGGAATACAGGGGGGCCACTGAAGCTTTCTTT. Translation: CASTPEYRGATEAFF.

The genes are TRBV16 and TRBJ2-5; the match to TRBD1 covers 8 bases. The CDR3 has 15 residues. Germline values: CDR1 KGHSY, CDR2 FQNENV. V lost 2 bases to trimming and J lost 5 bases; unmatched junction nucleotides: 7. The CDR3 DNA follows: TGTGCCAGCAGCCAACGAGACAGGGGTGTGGAGACCCAGTACTTC. Translated, it gives CASSQRDRGVETQYF.

This clone has only one observation. The chain recombines TRBV27 with TRBJ2-5; TRBD2 might be the D (5 bases). The germline V and J ends were trimmed by 0 bases and 0 bases, with 8 bases remaining between them. There are 15 residues in the CDR3. Germline loops: CDR1 MNHEY, CDR2 SMNVEV (reference sequence). CDR3 DNA sequence: TGTGCCAGCAGTTTATCGAGGGCAGACCAAGAGACCCAGTACTTC. This sequence encodes CASSLSRADQETQYF.

This sequence joins TRBV30 and TRBJ1-2; D ambiguous. V gave up 2 bases and J gave up 8 bases, with 12 bases separating them. Germline loops: CDR1 GTSNPN, CDR2 SVGIG (reference sequence). This CDR3 spans 12 amino acids. The CDR3 is CAWSPKGRGYTF. CDR3 coding DNA: TGTGCCTGGAGTCCCAAAGGGAGAGGCTACACCTTC.

V is TRBV5-1 and J is TRBJ2-7, with 7 bases fitting TRBD1. CDR3 length: 13 amino acids. Germline CDR1 reads SGHRS; CDR2 reads YFSETQ. Germline trimming cut 4 bases from V and 1 base from J; bases unmatched to any gene: 2. The CDR3 DNA reads TGCGCCAGCAGCCCGGACAGGTCCTACGAGCAGTACTTC. Translation gives CASSPDRSYEQYF. The full variable domain, completed using reference TRBV5-1 and TRBJ2-7, is KAGVTQTPRYLIKTRGQQVTLSCSPISGHRSVSWYQQTPGQGLQFLFEYFSETQRNKGNFPGRFSGRQFSNSRSEMNVSTLELGDSALYLCASSPDRSYEQYFGPGTRLTVT.

The chain employs TRBV30 and TRBJ1-1, with 8 bases identical to TRBD1. Germline V gene data show CDR1 as GTSNPN and CDR2 as SVGIG (reference sequence). With 3 bases clipped from V and 10 bases from J, the junction kept 10 bases outside the gene matches. CDR3 length equals 13 residues. CDR3 coding DNA: TGTGCCTGGAGGCGACAGGGGAATGCGGGAGCTTTCTTT. It translates to CAWRRQGNAGAFF. Supplemented by reference TRBV30 and TRBJ1-1, the full variable domain reads SQTIHQWPATLVQPVGSPLSLECTVEGTSNPNLYWYRQAAGRGLQLLFYSVGIGQISSEVPQNLSASRPQDRQFILSSKKLLLSDSGFYLCAWRRQGNAGAFFGQGTRLTVV.

The rearrangement uses TRBV2 and TRBJ1-2; perhaps TRBD1 as D (5 bases). Trimming took off 7 bases at V and 5 bases at J, with 11 bases between the two ends. The germline gives CDR1 SNHLY, CDR2 FYNNEI. The CDR3 consists of 12 residues. Here the CDR3 reads CASNTGRYGYTF. For the CDR3, the DNA is TGTGCCAGCAACACAGGACGGTATGGCTACACCTTC. The whole variable domain, remainder taken from reference TRBV2 and TRBJ1-2, is EPEVTQTPSHQVTQMGQEVILRCVPISNHLYFYWYRQILGQKVEFLVSFYNNEISEKSEIFDDQFSVERPDGSNFTLKIRSTKLEDSAMYFCASNTGRYGYTFGSGTRLTVV.

The chain joins TRBV29-1 to TRBJ2-7; 8 positions match TRBD1. This CDR3 is built from 13 residues. Looked up from germline, CDR1 is SQVTM and CDR2 is ANQGSEA. V was clipped by 3 bases and J by 3 bases; unmatched bases: 4. The CDR3 reads CSVDVTGGYEQYF. DNA of the CDR3: TGCAGCGTTGATGTTACAGGGGGCTACGAGCAGTACTTC.

The chain couples TRBV7-3 to TRBJ2-3; D may match TRBD1 or TRBD2 (5 bases each). Trimming stripped 6 bases from V and 0 bases from J, with 13 bases between. Germline loops: CDR1 SGHTA, CDR2 FQGTGA. The CDR3 is 15 residues long. CDR3 DNA sequence: TGTGCCAGCAGTACTTTTGGGGGAAGCACAGATACGCAGTATTTT. Protein product: CASSTFGGSTDTQYF.

This sequence joins TRBV28 and TRBJ1-3; D possibly corresponds to TRBD1 (6 bases). Trimming removed 7 bases from V and 4 bases from J, with 14 bases in between. CDR3 length: 14 residues. The V gene's germline CDR1 is MDHEN and CDR2 SYDVKM. The chain's CDR3 is CASTPDSRGNTIYF. The CDR3 DNA follows: TGTGCCAGCACCCCGGACAGCCGAGGAAACACCATATATTTT.

The CDR3 reads CASSQEFQTGNEQFF. CDR3 nucleotides: TGTGCCAGCAGCCAAGAATTTCAGACTGGCAATGAGCAGTTCTTC. The rearrangement links TRBV4-2 to TRBJ2-1; D uncertain. CDR1 is LGHNA, CDR2 YNFKEQ, per germline. V was clipped by 0 bases and J by 6 bases, with 12 bases between them. This CDR3 is built from 15 residues.